Listed below are T cell receptor beta chains from one sample, sequenced in a study of cytomegalovirus exposure and HLA in healthy donors. Sequencing used immunoSEQ multiplex PCR; TCRdb keeps in-frame clones, though not all of them. Among fewer than 200,000 clones listed, less than 90% were seen once. The sample comprised PBMCs. All receptors derive from a woman between 50 and 59 years old in good health and CMV-seropositive. The CDR3 runs from the conserved cysteine through the conserved F or W. The D gene is left open where the match is weak. The size of a clone is reported for some rows only, either as once, few or many, or as a class for expanded clones.

j_gene: TRBJ2-1; abundance: -; v_gene: TRBV19; d_gene: -; CDR3aa: CASSIDRGKRFF; CDR3nt: TGTGCCAGTAGTATAGATCGGGGGAAAAGGTTCTTC
j_gene: TRBJ2-7; abundance: -; v_gene: TRBV11-2; d_gene: -; CDR3aa: CASSSADLSHEQYF; CDR3nt: TGTGCCAGCAGCTCGGCGGACTTATCCCACGAGCAGTACTTC
j_gene: TRBJ2-1; abundance: few; v_gene: TRBV7-8; d_gene: TRBD2; CDR3aa: CASSLSSGGSRYEQFF; CDR3nt: TGTGCCAGCAGCTTATCTTCTGGCGGGAGCCGCTACGAGCAGTTCTTC
j_gene: TRBJ1-6; abundance: -; v_gene: TRBV9; d_gene: -; CDR3aa: CASSLDTRVNSPLHF; CDR3nt: TGTGCCAGCAGCTTGGACACGCGAGTGAATTCACCCCTCCACTTT
j_gene: TRBJ1-1; abundance: few; v_gene: TRBV9; d_gene: -; CDR3aa: CASSVGQRNTEAFF; CDR3nt: TGTGCCAGCAGCGTTGGACAGAGGAACACTGAAGCTTTCTTT
j_gene: TRBJ2-3; abundance: -; v_gene: TRBV9; d_gene: -; CDR3aa: CASSVVGGPGADTQYF; CDR3nt: TGTGCCAGCAGCGTAGTCGGGGGGCCCGGAGCAGATACGCAGTATTTT
j_gene: TRBJ1-2; abundance: -; v_gene: TRBV16; d_gene: -; CDR3aa: CASSQSSQGFGGYTF; CDR3nt: TGTGCCAGCAGCCAATCGAGCCAGGGCTTCGGTGGCTACACCTTC
j_gene: TRBJ2-5; abundance: -; v_gene: TRBV7-2; d_gene: TRBD2; CDR3aa: CASSPHGLAGGETQYF; CDR3nt: TGTGCCAGCAGCCCCCACGGACTAGCGGGAGGAGAGACCCAGTACTTC
j_gene: TRBJ1-6; abundance: -; v_gene: TRBV6-5; d_gene: -; CDR3aa: CASSSSGVSTLHF; CDR3nt: TGTGCCAGCAGTTCGTCAGGGGTTTCGACCCTCCACTTT
j_gene: TRBJ1-1; abundance: -; v_gene: TRBV19; d_gene: TRBD1; CDR3aa: CASSKGQGGDTEAFF; CDR3nt: TGTGCCAGTAGTAAAGGACAGGGTGGGGACACTGAAGCTTTCTTT
j_gene: TRBJ2-3; abundance: -; v_gene: TRBV7-8; d_gene: -; CDR3aa: CASSFTGLRVRQYF; CDR3nt: TGTGCCAGCAGCTTCACAGGTCTACGGGTTAGGCAGTATTTT
j_gene: TRBJ2-7; abundance: -; v_gene: TRBV25-1; d_gene: -; CDR3aa: CASSENPGEQYF; CDR3nt: TGTGCCAGCAGTGAGAACCCGGGCGAGCAGTACTTC
j_gene: TRBJ1-1; abundance: -; v_gene: TRBV6-5; d_gene: TRBD1; CDR3aa: CASSYWQPTDRGKAFF; CDR3nt: TGTGCCAGCAGTTACTGGCAACCCACCGACAGGGGCAAAGCTTTCTTT
j_gene: TRBJ2-1; abundance: -; v_gene: TRBV10-3; d_gene: -; CDR3aa: CAISERLAYNEQFF; CDR3nt: TGTGCCATCAGTGAACGACTAGCCTACAATGAGCAGTTCTTC
j_gene: TRBJ1-2; abundance: -; v_gene: TRBV2; d_gene: -; CDR3aa: CASSDPGNYGYTF; CDR3nt: TGTGCCAGCAGTGATCCGGGTAACTATGGCTACACCTTC
j_gene: TRBJ2-7; abundance: -; v_gene: TRBV5-8; d_gene: -; CDR3aa: CASSHPGRGSEQYF; CDR3nt: TGTGCCAGCAGTCACCCCGGAAGAGGGAGCGAGCAGTACTTC
j_gene: TRBJ2-7; abundance: -; v_gene: TRBV28; d_gene: TRBD2; CDR3aa: CASSLLKREPEQYF; CDR3nt: TGTGCCAGCAGTTTATTGAAGCGGGAGCCCGAGCAGTACTTC
j_gene: TRBJ1-6; abundance: -; v_gene: TRBV10-1; d_gene: TRBD1; CDR3aa: CASSKTGNSPLHF; CDR3nt: TGCGCCAGCAGCAAGACAGGGAACTCACCCCTCCACTTT
j_gene: TRBJ2-7; abundance: -; v_gene: TRBV10-2; d_gene: TRBD1; CDR3aa: CASSGTGSSYEQYF; CDR3nt: TGCGCCAGCAGTGGGACAGGGAGCTCCTACGAGCAGTACTTC
j_gene: TRBJ2-5; abundance: -; v_gene: TRBV7-3; d_gene: -; CDR3aa: CASSSVAGRQETQYF; CDR3nt: TGTGCCAGCAGCTCTGTCGCGGGGCGGCAAGAGACCCAGTACTTC
j_gene: TRBJ2-7; abundance: -; v_gene: TRBV11-1; d_gene: -; CDR3aa: CASGADAYEQYF; CDR3nt: TGTGCCAGCGGGGCGGATGCCTACGAGCAGTACTTC
j_gene: TRBJ2-7; abundance: -; v_gene: TRBV11-2; d_gene: -; CDR3aa: CASSLGRGVRQYF; CDR3nt: TGTGCCAGCAGCTTAGGCAGGGGTGTTCGGCAGTACTTC
j_gene: TRBJ2-1; abundance: -; v_gene: TRBV7-7; d_gene: TRBD2; CDR3aa: CASSPSSGGGIEQFF; CDR3nt: TGTGCTAGCAGCCCGTCTAGCGGGGGGGGAATTGAGCAGTTCTTC
j_gene: TRBJ2-7; abundance: -; v_gene: TRBV28; d_gene: TRBD2; CDR3aa: CASRRQAGYEQYF; CDR3nt: TGTGCCAGCAGACGGCAAGCGGGGTACGAGCAGTACTTC
j_gene: TRBJ2-7; abundance: -; v_gene: TRBV4-1; d_gene: TRBD2; CDR3aa: CASSHSQAGASYEQYF; CDR3nt: TGCGCCAGCAGCCACTCCCAGGCGGGAGCGTCTTACGAGCAGTACTTC
j_gene: TRBJ2-7; abundance: -; v_gene: TRBV7-2; d_gene: TRBD1; CDR3aa: CASSSAGTEPYEQYF; CDR3nt: TGTGCCAGCAGCTCCGCCGGGACAGAGCCCTACGAGCAGTACTTC
j_gene: TRBJ1-1; abundance: -; v_gene: TRBV4-3; d_gene: -; CDR3aa: CASSQDKWTGTEAFF; CDR3nt: TGCGCCAGCAGCCAAGATAAGTGGACCGGGACAGAAGCTTTCTTT
j_gene: TRBJ1-2; abundance: -; v_gene: TRBV9; d_gene: -; CDR3aa: CASSARQDGYTF; CDR3nt: TGTGCCAGCAGCGCTCGACAAGATGGCTACACCTTC
j_gene: TRBJ1-6; abundance: -; v_gene: TRBV5-1; d_gene: -; CDR3aa: CASSLELQGNSYNSPLHF; CDR3nt: TGCGCCAGCAGCTTGGAACTACAGGGTAACTCCTATAATTCACCCCTCCACTTT
j_gene: TRBJ2-1; abundance: -; v_gene: TRBV5-1; d_gene: TRBD2; CDR3aa: CASSYASGRTYNEQFF; CDR3nt: TGCGCCAGCAGCTATGCTAGCGGGAGGACCTACAATGAGCAGTTCTTC
j_gene: TRBJ2-1; abundance: few; v_gene: TRBV4-3; d_gene: -; CDR3aa: CASSQDPRGAYNEQFF; CDR3nt: TGCGCCAGCAGCCAAGATCCCAGGGGTGCCTACAATGAGCAGTTCTTC
j_gene: TRBJ1-5; abundance: -; v_gene: TRBV4-1; d_gene: TRBD1; CDR3aa: CASSPSQGMSNQPQHF; CDR3nt: TGCGCCAGCAGCCCCTCACAGGGGATGAGCAATCAGCCCCAGCATTTT
j_gene: TRBJ1-1; abundance: -; v_gene: TRBV5-1; d_gene: -; CDR3aa: CASTQGSPNTEAFF; CDR3nt: TGCGCCAGCACCCAGGGTTCCCCTAACACTGAAGCTTTCTTT
j_gene: TRBJ2-3; abundance: few; v_gene: TRBV19; d_gene: TRBD2; CDR3aa: CASAAGIVDTQYF; CDR3nt: TGTGCCAGCGCAGCGGGAATTGTAGATACGCAGTATTTT
j_gene: TRBJ1-2; abundance: -; v_gene: TRBV10-1; d_gene: -; CDR3aa: CASSDGVGGYTF; CDR3nt: TGCGCCAGCAGTGATGGCGTCGGGGGCTACACCTTC
j_gene: TRBJ1-3; abundance: -; v_gene: TRBV9; d_gene: -; CDR3aa: CASSPRSSGNTIYF; CDR3nt: TGTGCCAGCAGCCCCCGGAGCTCTGGAAACACCATATATTTT
j_gene: TRBJ2-7; abundance: once; v_gene: TRBV27; d_gene: TRBD2; CDR3aa: CASSPQYSGRVYEQYF; CDR3nt: TGTGCCAGCAGTCCTCAATATAGCGGGAGGGTTTACGAGCAGTACTTC
j_gene: TRBJ1-1; abundance: -; v_gene: TRBV7-8; d_gene: -; CDR3aa: CASSLMGAHLNTEAFF; CDR3nt: TGTGCCAGCAGCTTAATGGGAGCTCACCTGAACACTGAAGCTTTCTTT
j_gene: TRBJ1-5; abundance: -; v_gene: TRBV28; d_gene: -; CDR3aa: CASSSTVGRGQPQHF; CDR3nt: TGTGCCAGCAGTTCTACGGTTGGGCGGGGACAGCCCCAGCATTTT
j_gene: TRBJ1-1; abundance: -; v_gene: TRBV7-9; d_gene: -; CDR3aa: CASRQRGGADTEAFF; CDR3nt: TGTGCCAGCAGGCAAAGGGGGGGGGCCGACACTGAAGCTTTCTTT
j_gene: TRBJ2-2; abundance: -; v_gene: TRBV19; d_gene: -; CDR3aa: CASSPGLATGELFF; CDR3nt: TGTGCCAGTAGTCCGGGACTGGCGACCGGGGAGCTGTTTTTT